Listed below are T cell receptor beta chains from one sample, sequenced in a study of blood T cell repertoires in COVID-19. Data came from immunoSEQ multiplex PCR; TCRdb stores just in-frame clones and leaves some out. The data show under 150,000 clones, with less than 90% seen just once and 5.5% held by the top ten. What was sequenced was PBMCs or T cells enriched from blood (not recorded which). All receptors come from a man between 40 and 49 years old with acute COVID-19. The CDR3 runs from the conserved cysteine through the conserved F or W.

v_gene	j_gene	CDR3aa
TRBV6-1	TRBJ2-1	CASSVLRGSSYNEQFF
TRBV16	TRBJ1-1	CASSQGRTNTEAFF
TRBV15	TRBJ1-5	CATSPQGRISNQPQHF
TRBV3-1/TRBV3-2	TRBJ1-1	CASSQELGRWTEAFF
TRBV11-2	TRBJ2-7	CASSSTGTSYEQYF
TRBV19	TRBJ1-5	CASSIVRSNQPQHF
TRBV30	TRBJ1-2	CAWGQGDGYTF
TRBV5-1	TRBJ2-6	CASGTAGLGANVLTF
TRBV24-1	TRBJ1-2	CATSDSTRSYGYTF
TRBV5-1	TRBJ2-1	CASSPWGQTNEQFF
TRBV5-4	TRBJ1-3	CASSPGTVVSGNTIYF
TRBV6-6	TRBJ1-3	CASSYSDLNTIYF
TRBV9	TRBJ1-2	CASSVGGLGNYGYTF
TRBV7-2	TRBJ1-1	CASSLFGGLNTEAFF
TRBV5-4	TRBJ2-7	CASSPPGSGRSYEQYF
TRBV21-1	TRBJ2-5	CASSNRTGTGEETQYF
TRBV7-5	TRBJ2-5	CAREVPHTGVRKGAQYF
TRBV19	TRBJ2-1	CASSTGRGGPYNEQFF
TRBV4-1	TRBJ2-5	CASSQVRGGPSETQYF